The next 25 T cell receptor beta chains were all read from a single sample in a study of T cells after posttransplantation cyclophosphamide. Assay used: immunoSEQ multiplex PCR; TCRdb lists only in-frame clones, some missing. The repertoire consists of 14,000 or so clones, with approximately 80% occurring once and the leading ten covering around 1.2%. The specimen sequenced was memory CD4+ T cells sorted from PBMCs. These receptors originate from a man between 50 and 59 years old.

The chain employs TRBV4-3 and TRBJ1-3, with TRBD1 as a possible D gene (5 bases). This CDR3 contains 16 residues. Germline CDR1 LGHNA, CDR2 YSLEER. V lost 4 bases, J lost 1 base, and 14 bases lay in between. CDR3 region: CASSPLRGLSGNTIYF. The DNA for the CDR3 is TGCGCCAGCAGCCCATTAAGGGGTCTATCTGGAAACACCATATATTTT.

The genes are TRBV28 and TRBJ1-2, with D maybe TRBD1 (6 bases). This CDR3 has 13 amino acids. Germline lookup yields CDR1 MDHEN and CDR2 SYDVKM. Deletions cut 10 bases from V and 3 bases from J, with 15 bases between. In DNA form, the CDR3 reads TGTGCCACCCAAACGGACAGTTACTATGGCTACACCTTC. Translated, it gives CATQTDSYYGYTF.

The chain has TRBV4-2 and TRBJ2-7, with 8 bases lining up with TRBD2. The CDR3 has 15 residues. J was trimmed by 6 bases and V by 1 base; bases with no gene match: 8. The germline V gene has CDR1 LGHNA and CDR2 YNFKEQ. CDR3 nucleotide sequence: TGTGCCAGCAGCCAAGTTAGCGGGGTGGGGCGCGAGCAGTACTTC. It encodes CASSQVSGVGREQYF.

The J gene is TRBJ2-4, the V gene TRBV30, with D tentatively TRBD2 (5 bases). Trimming cost V 5 bases and J 2 bases, with 13 bases left between them. CDR1 is GTSNPN, CDR2 SVGIG, per germline (reference sequence). This CDR3 comprises 14 residues. The CDR3, as DNA: TGTGCCTGGGTACCTTGGAGGTCCAAAAACATTCAGTACTTC. Translating gives CAWVPWRSKNIQYF.

This clone came up a few times. The rearrangement links TRBV5-1 to TRBJ2-5; 7 bases fit TRBD2. The length of the CDR3 is 14 residues. The germline gives CDR1 SGHRS, CDR2 YFSETQ. The trim removed 0 bases at V and 3 bases at J, leaving 2 bases unmatched. CDR3 amino acids: CASSLAREKETQYF. The DNA of the CDR3 is TGCGCCAGCAGCTTGGCGCGGGAGAAAGAGACCCAGTACTTC.

This clone was picked up a small number of times. The gene calls are TRBV7-3 and TRBJ2-6; D might be TRBD1 (5 bases). From germline, CDR1 is SGHTA and CDR2 FQGTGA. The CDR3 runs to 16 residues. Trimming removed 5 bases from V and 2 bases from J, with 13 bases in between. CDR3: CASSAQGLAGANVLTF. In nucleotides, the CDR3 is TGTGCCAGCAGCGCCCAGGGTTTGGCTGGGGCCAACGTCCTGACTTTC.

The chain recombines TRBV5-1 with TRBJ1-1; D possibly corresponds to TRBD1 (5 bases). The CDR3 spans 16 residues. Germline lookup yields CDR1 SGHRS and CDR2 YFSETQ. V lost 5 bases to trimming and J lost 3 bases, with 20 bases between them. The CDR3 reads CASSGGLGLGDTEAFF. CDR3 DNA sequence: TGCGCCAGCAGTGGGGGACTAGGGCTCGGGGACACTGAAGCTTTCTTT.

This chain links TRBV12-5 with TRBJ2-7; D possibly corresponds to TRBD1 (5 bases). The CDR3 is 14 amino acids. Trimming pared 5 bases from V and 2 bases from J, leaving 13 bases between. Germline CDR1 reads LGHNT; CDR2 reads FRNRAP. This CDR3 reads CASGPGQGAYEQYF. CDR3 in DNA: TGTGCTAGTGGTCCCGGGCAGGGTGCCTACGAGCAGTACTTC. Complete variable domain (other parts from reference TRBV12-5 and TRBJ2-7): DARVTQTPRHKVTEMGQEVTMRCQPILGHNTVFWYRQTMMQGLELLAYFRNRAPLDDSGMPKDRFSAEMPDATLATLKIQPSEPRDSAVYFCASGPGQGAYEQYFGPGTRLTVT.

The V gene is TRBV5-1, the J gene TRBJ2-1; D unclear. Germline V lookup: CDR1 SGHRS, CDR2 YFSETQ. This CDR3 is built from 13 residues. V gave up 4 bases and J gave up 3 bases, with 8 bases separating them. The CDR3 sequence: CASSVDFYNEQFF. The CDR3 nucleotides are TGCGCCAGCAGCGTCGACTTCTACAATGAGCAGTTCTTC.

This clone was seen once. The chain uses TRBV19 and TRBJ1-1; tentative D call: TRBD1 (6 bases). The CDR3 is made up of 18 amino acids. V was shortened by 3 bases and J by 1 base, with 21 bases between the two germline ends. From germline, CDR1 is LNHDA and CDR2 SQIVND (reference sequence). CDR3 coding DNA: TGTGCCAGTAGTATGGAATCAGGGTTTGGGGGCCGGAACACTGAAGCTTTCTTT. It encodes CASSMESGFGGRNTEAFF.

CDR3 region: CASSRTDYEQYF. The CDR3 DNA reads as TGTGCCAGCAGTAGGACAGACTACGAGCAGTACTTC. The chain carries TRBV21-1 and TRBJ2-7; the table calls TRBD1, which could not be checked here. TRBV21-1 is listed as a pseudogene. The CDR3 extends over 12 amino acids.

This chain connects TRBV18 to TRBJ2-2; 8 bases are shared with TRBD2. V was pared by 3 bases and J by 0 bases, with 9 bases of the junction left unmatched. There are 18 residues in the CDR3. Germline CDR1 is KGHSH and CDR2 is LQKENI. The DNA of the CDR3 is TGTGCCAGCTCACCGGGGGTAGCGGGAATTGCGAACACCGGGGAGCTGTTTTTT. Translated, it gives CASSPGVAGIANTGELFF.

The V call is TRBV7-9, the J call TRBJ1-2; 10 nucleotides agree with TRBD1. Per germline, CDR1 SEHNR and CDR2 FQNEAQ (reference sequence). Losses at the gene ends were 5 bases for V and 6 bases for J; bases not matched to a gene: 9. The CDR3 is 15 amino acids. CDR3 sequence reads: CASSLTGGYVDGYTF. CDR3 DNA: TGTGCCAGCAGCCTGACAGGGGGCTACGTTGATGGCTACACCTTC.

The V call is TRBV4-3, the J call TRBJ2-7; D remains unclear. The CDR3 is 14 amino acids. CDR1 is LGHNA and CDR2 is YSLEER in the germline V gene. Deletions cut 4 bases from V and 6 bases from J, with 16 bases between. The CDR3 protein is CASSPQNGAIEQYF. CDR3 nucleotides: TGCGCCAGCAGCCCTCAAAACGGAGCTATCGAGCAGTACTTC.

The gene calls are TRBV2 and TRBJ2-2; TRBD1 matches at 7 bases. V was clipped by 6 bases and J by 4 bases; unmatched bases: 5. Germline V lookup: CDR1 SNHLY, CDR2 FYNNEI. The length of the CDR3 is 14 residues. The CDR3, as DNA: TGTGCCAGCAGGGTGACAGGGTTCACCGGGGAGCTGTTTTTT. The encoded protein is CASRVTGFTGELFF.

The chain is built from TRBV30 and TRBJ1-2; TRBD1 matches 9 bases. The germline CDR1 and CDR2 sequences are GTSNPN and SVGIG (reference sequence). After removal of 5 bases from V and 10 bases from J, the junction contained 14 bases not matched to a gene. CDR3 length: 14 amino acids. As DNA, the CDR3 is TGTGCCTGGCGAGCATTCGGGACAGGGACTGACTACACCTTC. Protein product: CAWRAFGTGTDYTF.

The rearrangement uses TRBV7-9 and TRBJ1-2, with D perhaps matching TRBD1 (6 bases). CDR1 SEHNR and CDR2 FQNEAQ come from the germline V gene (reference sequence). CDR3 length: 14 residues. The V end lost 3 bases, the J end lost 3 bases, and 11 bases lay between the germline ends. CDR3 coding DNA: TGTGCCAGCAGCTTCACGACAGGACACTATGGCTACACCTTC. The encoded protein is CASSFTTGHYGYTF.

The J gene is TRBJ2-5, the V gene TRBV10-2, with 10 bases fitting TRBD2. This CDR3 contains 14 residues. The germline gives CDR1 WSHSY, CDR2 SAAADI. Trimming at V came to 7 bases and at J to 5 bases, leaving 7 bases not matched to a gene. For the CDR3, the DNA is TGCGCCAGCAAAGCGGGAGGGGGGTATGAGACCCAGTACTTC. Protein sequence: CASKAGGGYETQYF.

The CDR3 sequence: CASSHNAGGTDTQYF. The CDR3, as DNA: TGCGCCAGCAGCCATAACGCGGGGGGCACAGATACGCAGTATTTT. This chain uses TRBV4-1 with TRBJ2-3; 7 bases map to TRBD2. V shed 3 bases, J shed 1 base, and the junction held 4 bases outside the gene matches. Germline loops: CDR1 MGHRA, CDR2 YSYEKL. The CDR3 has 15 residues.

The J gene is TRBJ2-2, the V gene TRBV7-8; a possible D gene is TRBD1 (6 bases). CDR1 is SGHVS and CDR2 is FQNEAQ in the germline V gene. This CDR3 comprises 17 residues. V was trimmed by 1 base and J by 4 bases, leaving 16 bases between them. The CDR3 sequence is CASSLVRGWGPTGELFF. CDR3 DNA: TGTGCCAGCAGCTTAGTTCGCGGCTGGGGGCCCACCGGGGAGCTGTTTTTT. Based on the CDR3 plus reference TRBV7-8 and TRBJ2-2, the full variable domain is GAGVSQSPRYKVAKRGQDVALRCDPISGHVSLFWYQQALGQGPEFLTYFQNEAQLDKSGLPSDRFFAERPEGSVSTLKIQRTQQEDSAVYLCASSLVRGWGPTGELFFGEGSRLTVL.

This chain connects TRBV7-9 to TRBJ2-3, with D possibly TRBD1 on 5 matching bases. The CDR3 spans 15 residues. V lost 3 bases and J 2 bases, leaving 12 bases between the germline ends. Germline V gene sequence: CDR1 SEHNR, CDR2 FQNEAQ (reference sequence). CDR3 amino acids: CASSLGRLPTDTQYF. The CDR3 DNA follows: TGTGCCAGCAGCTTGGGGCGGCTCCCCACAGATACGCAGTATTTT.

The V and J genes are TRBV2 and TRBJ2-3, with D possibly being TRBD2 (5 bases). V was pared by 4 bases and J by 3 bases, with 20 bases between. Germline V gene data show CDR1 as SNHLY and CDR2 as FYNNEI. This CDR3 region has 17 residues. The CDR3 here is CASSGLKRAVITDTQYF. The CDR3 nucleotides are TGTGCCAGCAGTGGCCTTAAGAGGGCCGTGATTACAGATACGCAGTATTTT.

The CDR3: CARSLEDRFGSEAFF. The CDR3 DNA reads as TGTGCCAGAAGCTTGGAGGACAGGTTTGGCTCCGAAGCTTTCTTT. The chain couples TRBV5-3 to TRBJ1-1; 7 bases map to TRBD1. TRBV5-3 is filed as an ORF, its function uncertain. Losses at the gene ends were 0 bases for V and 8 bases for J; bases not matched to a gene: 10. The CDR3 totals 15 residues.

The chain is built from TRBV28 and TRBJ1-4, with 7 bases matching TRBD1. The CDR3 is made up of 14 amino acids. CDR1 is MDHEN and CDR2 is SYDVKM in the germline V gene. Trimming removed 5 bases from V and 6 bases from J; junction bases left unmatched: 6. Here the CDR3 reads CASSLQGGYEKLFF. CDR3 sequence (DNA): TGTGCCAGCAGTCTCCAAGGGGGCTATGAAAAACTGTTTTTT.

The chain is built from TRBV5-3 and TRBJ1-2; no definite D call. TRBV5-3 is designated an ORF whose function remains uncertain. The V end was cut by 0 bases, the J end by 3 bases, with 12 bases between. There are 15 residues in the CDR3. DNA of the CDR3: TGTGCCAGAAGCTTGGGACGATCCCGGGACTATGGCTACACCTTC. Its translation is CARSLGRSRDYGYTF.